One sample yielded the 20 T cell receptor beta chains listed below, sequenced in a study of T cell repertoires in cytomegalovirus infection. TCRdb reanalysed the reads using MiXCR and keeps one entry per CDR3 protein. The sample comprises fewer than 950,000 distinct CDR3 sequences, around a third of which are singletons, and around 12% rests with the top ten. Antigens for these TCRs are unknown. This material consisted of cultured CD8+ T cells from PBMCs, taken from culture after CMV antigen stimulation. The receptors originated from a human donor in good health (CMV status not recorded). Some clones in this sample may be carry-over from other donors' samples.

This chain joins TRBV6-6 and TRBJ2-7; D is undetermined. Germline CDR1 MNHNY, CDR2 SVGAGI (reference sequence). This CDR3 spans 12 amino acids. Between the trimmed V and J ends, which lost 6 bases and 5 bases, there was a span of 11 bases. The CDR3 is CASRGLVDEQYF. CDR3 nucleotides: TGTGCCAGCAGGGGCCTCGTCGACGAGCAGTACTTC.

The chain joins TRBV12-5 to TRBJ2-1; D uncertain. This CDR3 has 13 residues. CDR1 is LGHNT and CDR2 is FRNRAP in the germline V gene. Trimming shortened V by 6 bases and J by 3 bases, and 9 bases separated the two germline ends. This CDR3 reads CASGPTGYNEQFF. Written as DNA, the CDR3 is TGTGCTAGTGGCCCCACCGGCTACAATGAGCAGTTCTTC.

This clonotype was detected once. V and J are TRBV12-3 or TRBV12-4 and TRBJ2-5; 8 nucleotides line up with TRBD2. The V gene end was trimmed by 10 bases and the J gene end by 5 bases; junction bases not matched to a gene: 12. This CDR3 comprises 14 residues. CDR3 region: CATSHGGGKETQYF. The CDR3 DNA follows: TGTGCCACCTCTCACGGGGGGGGGAAGGAGACCCAGTACTTC.

V gene TRBV4-1 combines with J gene TRBJ2-1; 14 positions agree with TRBD2. The CDR3 length is 18 residues. Germline V gene lookup returns CDR1 MGHRA and CDR2 YSYEKL. V gave up 5 bases and J gave up 0 bases; unmatched junction bases: 6. CDR3 nucleotides: TGCGCCAGCAGCTCAGCCGGGACTAGCGGGAGCTCCTACAATGAGCAGTTCTTC. This codes for CASSSAGTSGSSYNEQFF.

The rearrangement links TRBV20-1 to TRBJ2-7; D might be TRBD1 or TRBD2, each matching 5 bases. This CDR3 comprises 14 residues. Trimming took 0 bases from V and 1 from J, leaving 10 bases between them. Germline lookup yields CDR1 DFQATT and CDR2 SNEGSKA (reference sequence). The CDR3 loop reads CSARERDASYEQYV. The CDR3 DNA reads as TGCAGTGCTAGAGAACGGGACGCATCCTACGAGCAGTACGTC.

The chain recombines TRBV13 with TRBJ2-3; D tentatively reads TRBD1 or TRBD2 (6 bases each). This CDR3 is built from 13 residues. Between the trimmed V and J ends, which lost 0 bases and 14 bases, there was a span of 15 bases. Looked up from germline, CDR1 is PRHDT and CDR2 is FYEKMQ (reference sequence). CDR3 loop: CASSLGLGGIPYF. CDR3 nucleotide sequence: TGTGCCAGCAGCTTAGGCCTCGGGGGCATCCCGTATTTT.

This clonotype was counted a few times. The rearrangement joins TRBV6-6 to TRBJ2-5; D unclear. CDR3 length equals 15 residues. The V gene lost 6 bases and the J gene lost 5 bases, with 19 bases spanning the gap. From germline, CDR1 is MNHNY and CDR2 SVGAGI (reference sequence). The CDR3 is CASSPRGSGLETQYF. CDR3 nucleotides: TGTGCCAGCAGCCCCCGTGGGTCTGGGTTGGAGACCCAGTACTTC.

This chain uses TRBV2 with TRBJ2-7; perhaps TRBD2 as D (6 bases). Looked up from germline, CDR1 is SNHLY and CDR2 is FYNNEI. CDR3 length: 12 amino acids. V was shortened by 7 bases and J by 1 base, with 8 bases between the two germline ends. The CDR3 reads CASTDYSYEQYF. CDR3 DNA: TGTGCCAGCACGGACTATTCCTACGAGCAGTACTTC.

This clonotype was picked up a small number of times. The chain couples TRBV4-1 to TRBJ1-1; D is unresolved. From germline, CDR1 is MGHRA and CDR2 YSYEKL. V shed 6 bases and J shed 5 bases, with 13 bases lying between them. The CDR3 is 13 residues long. CDR3 nucleotide sequence: TGCGCCAGCAGTGGGTACCTGGGGACTGAAGCTTTCTTT. It encodes CASSGYLGTEAFF.

To note about this clonotype: This may arise from a read error, as a much more abundant clone is one base away. The rearrangement links TRBV7-8 to TRBJ2-4; tentatively, D is TRBD1 (6 bases). This CDR3 region has 16 residues. Germline V gene data show CDR1 as SGHVS and CDR2 as FQNEAQ. The V gene lost 3 bases and the J gene lost 0 bases, with 12 bases spanning the gap. CDR3 nucleotides: TGTGCCAGCAGCTTGAGTCAGGGGTTAGCCAAAAACATTCAGTACTTC. This translates into CASSLSQGLAKNIQYF.

This clonotype was detected once. This chain uses TRBV3-1 with TRBJ2-7, with D unclear. Trimming shortened V by 0 bases and J by 3 bases, and 9 bases separated the two germline ends. CDR3 length equals 14 residues. The germline gives CDR1 LGHDT, CDR2 YNNKEL (reference sequence). The CDR3 region is CASSQDVNSYEQYV. DNA for the CDR3: TGTGCCAGCAGCCAAGATGTGAACAGCTACGAGCAGTACGTC.

This clonotype was detected only a few times. V and J are TRBV20-1 and TRBJ2-2; D gene unclear. The CDR3 runs to 15 residues. V was trimmed by 0 bases and J by 5 bases, leaving 13 bases between them. Germline lookup yields CDR1 DFQATT and CDR2 SNEGSKA (reference sequence). CDR3 bases: TGCAGTGCTAGAGACGAAGCGTTGAGAACCGGGGAGCTGTTTTTT. Translation gives CSARDEALRTGELFF.

The CDR3 sequence: CASSRRVGKNEQFF. CDR3 nucleotides: TGTGCCAGCAGCCGTAGAGTGGGGAAGAATGAGCAGTTCTTC. This chain joins TRBV13 and TRBJ2-1; no reliable D call. Between the trimmed V and J ends, which lost 5 bases and 7 bases, there was a span of 15 bases. Germline loops: CDR1 PRHDT, CDR2 FYEKMQ (reference sequence). The CDR3 runs 14 residues.

The V gene is TRBV9, the J gene TRBJ2-1, with 7 bases aligning to TRBD2. CDR3 length: 16 amino acids. CDR1 and CDR2 from the germline V gene are SGDLS and YYNGEE. With V trimmed by 3 bases and J by 8 bases, 14 bases remained unmatched. CDR3 protein: CASSAVTGGTKHEQFF. As DNA, the CDR3 is TGTGCCAGCAGCGCCGTTACGGGGGGTACCAAACATGAGCAGTTCTTC.

The chain combines TRBV6-6 with TRBJ2-3; 11 bases are a match to TRBD2. The CDR3 extends over 20 amino acids. The V and J ends lost 6 bases and 0 bases, in that order; junction bases with no gene match: 17. Germline V CDR1 and CDR2: MNHNY, SVGAGI (reference sequence). CDR3 nucleotide sequence: TGTGCCAGCAGGTTTTTAGCGGGGGGGGGAGCGAGATATAGCACAGATACGCAGTATTTT. The encoded protein is CASRFLAGGGARYSTDTQYF.

The rearrangement links TRBV27 to TRBJ1-1; a possible D gene is TRBD1 (5 bases). V was cut by 2 bases and J by 6 bases, with 10 bases left in between. Germline CDR1 MNHEY, CDR2 SMNVEV (reference sequence). CDR3 length: 13 amino acids. CDR3 in DNA: TGTGCCAGCAGTTTAGGGGCGATATCTGAAGCTTTCTTT. Amino acid sequence: CASSLGAISEAFF.

Notes on this clonotype: An end of the junction differs from the germline gene, which may be a read error. The CDR3 DNA reads as TGTGCCAGCAGCTTGGAAAGGGGGACGCGGAGGGACTTC. Translating it yields CASSLERGTRRDF. The chain uses TRBV5-4 and TRBJ1-2; D possibly corresponds to TRBD1 (6 bases). The germline V gene encodes CDR1 SGHNT and CDR2 YYREEE (reference sequence). The CDR3 covers 13 residues.

This rearrangement joins TRBV7-8 to TRBJ2-5; 8 positions agree with TRBD1. This CDR3 is 16 amino acids long. V shed 3 bases, J shed 3 bases, and the junction held 9 bases outside the gene matches. Germline V gene data show CDR1 as SGHVS and CDR2 as FQNEAQ. CDR3 nucleotides: TGTGCCAGCAGCTTCGTTTCCCGGGACAGGAAAGAGACCCAGTACTTC. This translates into CASSFVSRDRKETQYF.

This chain joins TRBV7-9 and TRBJ2-5; 7 nucleotides agree with TRBD1. Looked up from germline, CDR1 is SEHNR and CDR2 is FQNEAQ (reference sequence). There are 15 residues in the CDR3. V was clipped by 5 bases and J by 3 bases; unmatched bases: 9. The CDR3 protein is CASSPGTADKETQYF. CDR3 DNA: TGTGCCAGCAGCCCAGGGACAGCGGACAAAGAGACCCAGTACTTC.

This clonotype was detected only a few times. The chain employs TRBV7-9 and TRBJ2-7, with 9 positions matching TRBD1. In germline, CDR1 is SEHNR, CDR2 FQNEAQ (reference sequence). The CDR3 contains 13 residues. With 5 bases clipped from V and 3 bases from J, the junction kept 2 bases outside the gene matches. The chain's CDR3 is CASSGQGHYEQYF. CDR3 nucleotides: TGTGCCAGCAGCGGACAGGGGCACTACGAGCAGTACTTC.